These 19 T cell receptor beta chains were sequenced from one sample in a study of T-cell memory formation after mild COVID-19. Via MiXCR, TCRdb re-called the 5' RACE reads, giving one row per CDR3 protein. The sample includes tens of thousands of distinct CDR3 sequences, roughly 7.2% of them seen just once. Sequenced input: PBMCs or a T cell subset sorted from them (not recorded which). Receptors originate from a man between 18 and 35 years old who had mild COVID-19 (a few samples of this study predate the infection). Cell type and time point are not known.

The J gene is TRBJ2-1, the V gene TRBV6-4; D is uncertain. The CDR3 runs 12 residues. Germline loops: CDR1 MRHNA, CDR2 SNTAGT. Trimming left V 6 bases short and J 4 bases short, with 7 bases between. The CDR3 region is CASRGPYNEQFF. The CDR3 bases are TGTGCCAGCAGAGGACCTTACAATGAGCAGTTCTTC.

This chain links TRBV15 with TRBJ1-1, with D unresolved. The CDR3 sequence is 14 residues long. Germline V gene data show CDR1 as LNHNV and CDR2 as YYDKDF (reference sequence). The ends were cut back, 2 bases at V and 8 bases at J, with 15 bases in the middle. CDR3 loop: CATSRSVVYEEAFF. In DNA form, the CDR3 reads TGTGCCACCAGCAGATCAGTGGTTTACGAAGAAGCTTTCTTT.

The chain has TRBV28 and TRBJ1-1; D is undetermined. The V gene's germline CDR1 is MDHEN and CDR2 SYDVKM. This CDR3 region has 13 residues. The V end lost 5 bases, the J end lost 6 bases, and 13 bases lay between the germline ends. CDR3 sequence (DNA): TGTGCCAGCAGTGAAGATCGGAGAGCTGAAGCTTTCTTT. This gives the protein CASSEDRRAEAFF.

V gene TRBV27 combines with J gene TRBJ2-1; the match to TRBD1 covers 7 bases. This CDR3 spans 16 amino acids. From germline, CDR1 is MNHEY and CDR2 SMNVEV (reference sequence). Trimming took 0 bases from V and 4 from J; bases not matched to a gene: 6. CDR3 sequence: CASSLSLGTAYNEQFF. Written as DNA, the CDR3 is TGTGCCAGCAGTTTATCGTTGGGGACAGCTTACAATGAGCAGTTCTTC.

The table lists this clonotype with a few counts. DNA for the CDR3: TGCAGTGCTAGAGATCTAGGCCTCCAGGGAGGAGCAACTAATGAAAAACTGTTTTTT. This sequence encodes CSARDLGLQGGATNEKLFF. This rearrangement joins TRBV20-1 to TRBJ1-4; tentatively, D is TRBD1 (5 bases). Trimming cost V 0 bases and J 0 bases, with 20 bases left between them. Per germline, CDR1 DFQATT and CDR2 SNEGSKA (reference sequence). The CDR3 contains 19 residues.

This clonotype appeared many times. The V and J genes are TRBV7-2 and TRBJ2-1; D gene ambiguous. The CDR3 loop spans 13 amino acids. Trimming pared 5 bases from V and 8 bases from J, leaving 13 bases between. Germline-derived CDR1 and CDR2 are SGHTA and FQGNSA. The CDR3: CASSPTTDHEQFF. CDR3 nucleotide sequence: TGTGCCAGCAGCCCTACCACCGACCATGAGCAGTTCTTC.

The sample holds a few counts of this clonotype. This chain uses TRBV7-2 with TRBJ2-5; 7 nucleotides line up with TRBD1. Germline CDR1 SGHTA, CDR2 FQGNSA. Losses at the gene ends were 5 bases for V and 2 bases for J; bases not matched to a gene: 5. The CDR3 totals 14 residues. The chain's CDR3 is CASSLRTGQETQYF. The CDR3 bases are TGTGCCAGCAGCCTACGGACAGGACAAGAGACCCAGTACTTC.

The chain couples TRBV5-1 to TRBJ2-1, with TRBD2 identical over 10 bases. CDR3 length: 15 residues. CDR1 is SGHRS, CDR2 YFSETQ, per germline. V was pared by 1 base and J by 7 bases, with 5 bases of the junction left unmatched. The CDR3 sequence is CASSLQASGGNEQFF. CDR3 in DNA: TGCGCCAGCAGCTTGCAGGCTAGCGGGGGAAATGAGCAGTTCTTC. The full variable domain, its missing parts supplied by reference TRBV5-1 and TRBJ2-1, is KAGVTQTPRYLIKTRGQQVTLSCSPISGHRSVSWYQQTPGQGLQFLFEYFSETQRNKGNFPGRFSGRQFSNSRSEMNVSTLELGDSALYLCASSLQASGGNEQFFGPGTRLTVL.

This clonotype has only a few counts. This chain links TRBV20-1 with TRBJ1-3; D is possibly TRBD1 (6 bases). V was cut by 3 bases and J by 7 bases, with 19 bases left in between. Germline V gene lookup returns CDR1 DFQATT and CDR2 SNEGSKA (reference sequence). The CDR3 contains 15 residues. The CDR3 coding sequence is TGCAGTGCTAGCGGGACAACTGGATACTGGAACACCATATATTTT. Protein: CSASGTTGYWNTIYF.

This clonotype was seen at least ten times. The genes are TRBV5-1 and TRBJ2-7; 7 bases agree with TRBD1. Germline V lookup: CDR1 SGHRS, CDR2 YFSETQ. This CDR3 spans 12 amino acids. The V segment lost 4 bases and the J segment 4 bases; nucleotides outside the gene matches: 2. For the CDR3, the DNA is TGCGCCAGCAGCCTGGGACAGTACGAGCAGTACTTC. Amino acids: CASSLGQYEQYF.

This clonotype was counted a few times. The V call is TRBV12-3 or TRBV12-4, the J call TRBJ2-7; D gene unclear. Trimming took off 2 bases at V and 2 bases at J, with 10 bases between the two ends. CDR3 length: 14 residues. CDR3 DNA sequence: TGTGCCAGCAGTTTAAGGGCGTTGGCCTACGAGCAGTACTTC. This translates into CASSLRALAYEQYF.

This clonotype was seen only a few times. In DNA, the CDR3 is TGTGCCAGTAGTATCCAACGAGCAGGAATCTCTGGGGCCAACGTCCTGACTTTC. Protein sequence: CASSIQRAGISGANVLTF. The chain recombines TRBV19 with TRBJ2-6; D call uncertain. V was trimmed by 3 bases and J by 0 bases, leaving 15 bases between them. Germline-derived CDR1 and CDR2 are LNHDA and SQIVND (reference sequence). CDR3 length: 18 residues.

The chain employs TRBV6-6 and TRBJ2-3, with D possibly TRBD1 on 5 matching bases. V lost 5 bases and J lost 6, with 9 bases in between. CDR1 MNHNY and CDR2 SVGAGI come from the germline V gene (reference sequence). The CDR3 spans 12 residues. The CDR3 protein is CASSTKGDTQYF. CDR3 coding DNA: TGTGCCAGCAGTACCAAGGGGGATACGCAGTATTTT.

This clonotype was found many times. The V gene is TRBV7-8, the J gene TRBJ1-5; possibly TRBD1 for D (6 bases). V lost 5 bases to trimming and J lost 0 bases, with 17 bases between them. This CDR3 is 17 amino acids long. Looked up from germline, CDR1 is SGHVS and CDR2 is FQNEAQ. The CDR3 spells CASSAQGRGGSNQPQHF. Here the CDR3 DNA reads TGTGCCAGCAGCGCCCAAGGGCGAGGGGGTAGCAATCAGCCCCAGCATTTT.

There are many counts of this clonotype. The J gene is TRBJ1-1, the V gene TRBV6-5; D perhaps matches TRBD1 (5 bases). Trimming pared 8 bases from V and 0 bases from J, leaving 10 bases between. CDR3 size: 13 residues. CDR1 and CDR2 from the germline V gene are MNHEY and SVGAGI. Here the CDR3 DNA reads TGTGCCAGCTCCGGGACGGTGAACACTGAAGCTTTCTTT. Its protein is CASSGTVNTEAFF.

This chain's CDR3 is CASSPASRDEQFF. CDR3 DNA sequence: TGTGCCAGCAGCCCCGCCAGCCGGGATGAGCAGTTCTTC. The chain employs TRBV7-2 and TRBJ2-1; D remains ambiguous. Per the germline V gene, CDR1 is SGHTA and CDR2 is FQGNSA. The ends were cut back, 5 bases at V and 8 bases at J, with 13 bases in the middle. This CDR3 contains 13 residues.

This chain uses TRBV20-1 with TRBJ1-6; maybe TRBD1 (5 bases). V shed 1 base and J shed 6 bases, with 7 bases lying between them. The length of the CDR3 is 13 residues. CDR1 is DFQATT, CDR2 SNEGSKA, per germline (reference sequence). The CDR3 here is CSARGQSNSPLHF. DNA of the CDR3: TGCAGTGCTAGAGGACAGTCTAATTCACCCCTCCACTTT.

This clonotype was seen repeatedly, ten times or more. The chain employs TRBV5-6 and TRBJ2-3; perhaps TRBD1 as D (6 bases). V lost 1 base and J 4 bases, leaving 13 bases between the germline ends. Looked up from germline, CDR1 is SGHDT and CDR2 is YYEEEE. CDR3 length: 15 amino acids. The CDR3: CASSLPGESADTQYF. As DNA, the CDR3 is TGTGCCAGCAGCTTGCCAGGGGAGAGCGCAGATACGCAGTATTTT.

This clonotype came up a few times. The chain links TRBV7-3 to TRBJ2-1, with 8 bases identical to TRBD1. The junction had 7 bases not matched to a gene; V was cut back by 5 bases and J by 7 bases. Germline CDR1 SGHTA, CDR2 FQGTGA. This CDR3 region has 14 residues. The CDR3 protein is CASSAGGAKNEQFF. DNA for the CDR3: TGTGCCAGCAGCGCAGGGGGCGCAAAAAATGAGCAGTTCTTC.